This paragraph covers one T cell receptor beta chain sequence. Its antigen is undetermined. This entry comes from a study of blood T cells in healthy people across ages. Study observations and caveats: The unknown donor CMV status may have confounded expanded clonotype changes. PBMCs left unsorted prevented a conclusive naive versus antigen-experienced comparison. The study regarded diversity estimates from one million T cells as underestimates.

The use of a sample-barcoded 5' primer and a J-beta primer mix characterized a second PCR of roughly 6 to 11 cycles. MiXCR was run by TCRdb on the 5' RACE reads, yielding one entry per CDR3 protein. The data show around 800,000 distinct CDR3 sequences, about half seen once. V shed 7 bases and J shed 4 bases, with 14 bases lying between them. Germline-derived CDR1 and CDR2 are SGDLS and YYNGEE. The CDR3 consists of 13 residues. The V call is TRBV9, the J call TRBJ2-5; tentatively, D is TRBD1 or TRBD2 (5 bases each). The origin of this receptor is an older man in good health. Sequenced material: blood. CDR3 nucleotide sequence: TGTGCCAGCTCACGGGACGAACGAGAGACCCAGTACTTC. Amino acids: CASSRDERETQYF.